These T cell receptor beta chains were read from a single sample in a study of shared clonotypes between healthy human individuals. The data were produced by immunoSEQ multiplex PCR, yet TCRdb's version contains in-frame clones alone and is incomplete. The sample has 150,000 to 200,000 clones, just under 95% seen once. The specimen was naive CD4+ T cells sorted from blood. These receptors were collected from a woman aged 25 to 45 in good health. Each CDR3 is given with its conserved first and last residue. Fields, in order: J gene, D gene, clone size, V gene, CDR3 protein, CDR3 DNA. D genes are given only for firm matches. The size of a clone is reported for some rows only, either as once, few or many, or as a class for expanded clones.

TRBJ2-7	TRBD2	NA	TRBV10-1	CATSTSGSAYEQYF	TGCGCCACCTCGACTAGCGGGAGTGCCTACGAGCAGTACTTC
TRBJ2-7	NA	NA	TRBV5-1	CASSLGGLYEQYF	TGCGCCAGCAGCTTGGGAGGGCTCTACGAGCAGTACTTC
TRBJ2-7	TRBD2	NA	TRBV7-8	CASSFTSGRFHEQYF	TGTGCCAGCAGCTTCACTAGCGGGAGGTTCCACGAGCAGTACTTC
TRBJ2-5	NA	NA	TRBV27	CASSFASGYPGPGEQYF	TGTGCCAGCAGTTTCGCCTCCGGATACCCTGGGCCGGGGGAGCAGTACTTC
TRBJ2-3	NA	NA	TRBV2	CASRLGPTDTQYF	TGTGCCAGCAGGTTGGGACCCACAGATACGCAGTATTTT
TRBJ2-3	NA	NA	TRBV2	CASSPGHRTDTQYF	TGTGCCAGCAGTCCGGGACACCGCACAGATACGCAGTATTTT
TRBJ2-7	NA	NA	TRBV28	CASSLSAAGLEPYEQYF	TGTGCCAGCAGTTTATCGGCGGCGGGGCTAGAGCCCTACGAGCAGTACTTC
TRBJ2-7	TRBD1	NA	TRBV25-1	CASIPTGGIHNYEQYF	TGTGCCAGCATCCCCACAGGGGGCATCCACAACTACGAGCAGTACTTC
TRBJ2-1	TRBD1	NA	TRBV10-1	CASSTGVPYNEQFF	TGCGCCAGCAGTACAGGGGTCCCCTACAATGAGCAGTTCTTC
TRBJ1-2	TRBD1	NA	TRBV12-5	CASGLVRQGLSFLKFNYGYTF	TGTGCTAGTGGTTTGGTCAGACAGGGCCTCAGCTTTTTAAAGTTTAACTATGGCTACACCTTC
TRBJ1-4	TRBD1	NA	TRBV19	CASSMKTGSNEKLFF	TGTGCCAGTAGTATGAAGACAGGGAGTAATGAAAAACTGTTTTTT
TRBJ2-1	NA	NA	TRBV7-9	CASSPQTYYLNEQFF	TGTGCCAGCAGCCCCCAGACCTATTACCTCAATGAGCAGTTCTTC
TRBJ1-5	NA	NA	TRBV18	CASSSAVGGNQPQHF	TGTGCCAGCTCGAGCGCTGTGGGGGGCAATCAGCCCCAGCATTTT
TRBJ1-2	TRBD1	NA	TRBV6-6	CASSRRQGTYGYTF	TGTGCCAGCAGTCGCCGACAGGGAACCTATGGCTACACCTTC
TRBJ2-7	TRBD2	NA	TRBV11-2	CASSLPQRGYEQYF	TGTGCCAGCAGCTTACCCCAGCGGGGCTACGAGCAGTACTTC
TRBJ1-1	NA	NA	TRBV7-9	CASSLASPLRTEAFF	TGTGCCAGCAGCTTAGCGTCCCCCCTCAGGACTGAAGCTTTCTTT
TRBJ1-2	TRBD1	NA	TRBV5-1	CASSPRTGTNYGYTF	TGCGCCAGCAGCCCACGGACAGGAACTAACTATGGCTACACCTTC
TRBJ2-2	TRBD2	NA	TRBV2	CASSDLTGGVHTGELFF	TGTGCCAGCAGTGATCTCACGGGAGGGGTTCACACCGGGGAGCTGTTTTTT
TRBJ1-1	NA	once	TRBV28	CASSPRPNTEAFF	TGTGCCAGCAGCCCTAGACCGAACACTGAAGCTTTCTTT
TRBJ2-2	NA	NA	TRBV18	CASSPWQQANTGELFF	TGTGCCAGCTCACCATGGCAACAGGCGAACACCGGGGAGCTGTTTTTT
TRBJ2-7	NA	few	TRBV2	CATGRSYEQYF	TGTGCAACGGGTCGTTCCTACGAGCAGTACTTC
TRBJ2-7	NA	NA	TRBV18	CASSPAGGPYEQYF	TGTGCCAGCTCACCAGCAGGTGGCCCCTACGAGCAGTACTTC
TRBJ2-7	TRBD2	NA	TRBV5-1	CASSRRSSGNSYEQYF	TGCGCCAGCAGCAGGCGATCTAGCGGGAACTCCTACGAGCAGTACTTC
TRBJ1-1	TRBD1	NA	TRBV4-1	CATTPTDRDDTEAFF	TGCGCCACCACCCCGACGGACAGGGACGACACTGAAGCTTTCTTT
TRBJ2-1	TRBD2	NA	TRBV19	CASSWPRSGSGAYNEQFF	TGTGCCAGTAGTTGGCCCCGGAGTGGTAGCGGGGCCTACAATGAGCAGTTCTTC
TRBJ2-1	TRBD2	NA	TRBV11-3	CASSLGRGTSGSYEQFF	TGTGCCAGCAGCTTAGGGAGGGGGACTAGCGGGAGTTATGAGCAGTTCTTC
TRBJ1-2	NA	once	TRBV6-5	CASSVSGYGYTF	TGTGCCAGCAGCGTGTCAGGGTATGGCTACACCTTC
TRBJ2-7	NA	NA	TRBV4-2	CASSQDWTLSYEQYF	TGTGCCAGCAGCCAAGATTGGACTCTATCCTACGAGCAGTACTTC
TRBJ2-7	NA	NA	TRBV28	CASSSGQTYEQYF	TGTGCCAGCAGTTCCGGACAGACCTACGAGCAGTACTTC
TRBJ2-1	NA	NA	TRBV20-1	CSAQGLNEQFF	TGCAGTGCCCAGGGACTCAATGAGCAGTTCTTC
TRBJ1-2	TRBD1	NA	TRBV29-1	CSVDGQGVSGYTF	TGCAGCGTTGACGGACAGGGTGTCTCTGGCTACACCTTC
TRBJ2-7	NA	few	TRBV7-2	CASSPTFAGYEQYF	TGTGCCAGCAGCCCCACATTCGCGGGCTACGAGCAGTACTTC
TRBJ2-2	NA	NA	TRBV7-7	CASSSGPKGGELFF	TGTGCCAGCAGCTCGGGCCCTAAAGGCGGGGAGCTGTTTTTT
TRBJ2-1	NA	NA	TRBV28	CAAWDVSTYNEQFF	TGTGCCGCCTGGGACGTTTCGACCTACAATGAGCAGTTCTTC
TRBJ2-7	TRBD1	NA	TRBV25-1	CASSGSGQDRGLPYEQYF	TGTGCCAGCAGTGGGTCGGGGCAGGACAGGGGTCTCCCATACGAGCAGTACTTC
TRBJ1-1	NA	NA	TRBV27	CASSLEGNTEAFF	TGTGCCAGCAGTTTGGAGGGGAACACTGAAGCTTTCTTT
TRBJ1-6	NA	NA	TRBV4-1	CASSQEIVNSPLHF	TGCGCCAGCAGCCAAGAAATAGTGAATTCACCCCTCCACTTT
TRBJ1-5	NA	NA	TRBV28	CASSYTRAGNQPQHF	TGTGCCAGCAGTTATACGAGGGCGGGCAATCAGCCCCAGCATTTT
TRBJ2-1	TRBD2	NA	TRBV28	CASNWGGLRNEQFF	TGTGCCAGCAATTGGGGGGGACTGAGGAATGAGCAGTTCTTC
TRBJ1-4	NA	NA	TRBV9	CASSPRPFGEKLFF	TGTGCCAGCAGCCCCCGGCCGTTTGGGGAAAAACTGTTTTTT
TRBJ2-1	NA	NA	TRBV29-1	CSVASSGLHNEQFF	TGCAGCGTTGCTTCTTCGGGGCTGCACAATGAGCAGTTCTTC
TRBJ1-5	TRBD1	NA	TRBV27	CASSRRQGSNQPQHF	TGTGCCAGCAGCCGGAGACAGGGGTCCAATCAGCCCCAGCATTTT
TRBJ2-7	NA	NA	TRBV2	CASDLSYEQYF	TGTGCCAGCGACCTTTCCTACGAGCAGTACTTC
TRBJ2-7	NA	NA	TRBV6-6	CASSTGWGSYEQYF	TGTGCCAGCAGTACAGGGTGGGGGTCCTACGAGCAGTACTTC
TRBJ2-7	TRBD1	NA	TRBV5-1	CASSARGQGAREQYF	TGCGCCAGCAGCGCCAGGGGACAGGGGGCGCGGGAGCAGTACTTC
TRBJ1-2	TRBD1	NA	TRBV19	CASSLEAGGSYGYTF	TGTGCCAGTAGTTTGGAGGCAGGGGGGTCCTATGGCTACACCTTC
TRBJ1-3	NA	NA	TRBV28	CASSLWRTPGNTIYF	TGTGCCAGCAGTTTATGGCGGACACCTGGAAACACCATATATTTT
TRBJ1-1	TRBD1	NA	TRBV6-1	CASRKDRGRYEEAFF	TGTGCCAGCAGGAAGGACAGGGGCCGATATGAGGAAGCTTTCTTT
TRBJ2-7	TRBD2	once	TRBV19	CASSGTDGLAGVLEQYF	TGTGCCAGTAGTGGGACAGACGGACTAGCGGGAGTCCTCGAGCAGTACTTC
TRBJ1-3	NA	NA	TRBV5-4	CASSLDASAGNTIYF	TGTGCCAGCAGCTTGGACGCATCCGCTGGAAACACCATATATTTT
TRBJ2-5	NA	NA	TRBV5-6	CASSGGLWLPETQYF	TGTGCCAGCAGCGGGGGACTTTGGTTACCAGAGACCCAGTACTTC
TRBJ1-1	NA	NA	TRBV13	CASSLQGVGEAFF	TGTGCCAGCAGCTTACAAGGGGTTGGTGAAGCTTTCTTT
TRBJ1-6	NA	NA	TRBV7-3	CASSSHGDSGSPLHF	TGTGCCAGCAGCTCCCACGGGGACTCGGGTTCACCCCTCCACTTT